These 20 T cell receptor beta chains share one sample of origin, sequenced in a study of T cell repertoires in ileal Crohn's disease. Sample time point: proximal margin of the surgical specimen (macroscopically non-inflamed). Produced via immunoSEQ multiplex PCR; TCRdb's table is partial and in-frame only. The table records 4,500 to 6,500 clones, around three quarters of them present only once. Sequenced input: ileal tissue. Source of these receptors: an adult with Crohn's disease.

Only a few counts were recorded for this clone. This sequence joins TRBV5-4 and TRBJ2-7; TRBD1 matches 11 bases. This CDR3 has 15 residues. Per the germline V gene, CDR1 is SGHNT and CDR2 is YYREEE (reference sequence). V gave up 4 bases and J gave up 2 bases; unmatched junction bases: 5. The CDR3 coding sequence is TGTGCCAGCAGCCCGGACAGGGGGCCCGCCTACGAGCAGTACTTC. Its translation: CASSPDRGPAYEQYF.

The chain joins TRBV27 to TRBJ1-2, with TRBD1 matching 8 bases. V dropped 8 bases and J dropped 3; count of bases not matched to a gene: 2. CDR1 is MNHEY and CDR2 is SMNVEV in the germline V gene (reference sequence). The CDR3 covers 12 residues. This CDR3 is CASSGQDYGYTF. The CDR3 coding sequence is TGTGCCAGCTCGGGACAGGACTATGGCTACACCTTC.

V usage is TRBV28 and J usage is TRBJ1-3; no definite D call. The CDR3 extends over 16 amino acids. V was cut by 5 bases and J by 0 bases, with 14 bases left in between. Germline V CDR1 and CDR2: MDHEN, SYDVKM. CDR3 protein: CASSPVLTSSGNTIYF. Written as DNA, the CDR3 is TGTGCCAGCAGTCCAGTATTAACCAGCTCTGGAAACACCATATATTTT.

DNA for the CDR3: TGTGCCAGCAGCTGGGGGGAGGTCCAAGGCACTGAAGCTTTCTTT. It yields the protein CASSWGEVQGTEAFF. V usage is TRBV7-8 and J usage is TRBJ1-1, with D tentatively TRBD1 (5 bases). V lost 4 bases, J lost 4 bases, and 16 bases lay in between. Looked up from germline, CDR1 is SGHVS and CDR2 is FQNEAQ. The CDR3 has 15 amino acids.

CDR3 protein: CAVLRGAGELFF. CDR3 coding DNA: TGTGCCGTCCTTCGGGGCGCCGGGGAGCTGTTTTTT. The chain links TRBV19 to TRBJ2-2; D tentatively fits TRBD1 or TRBD2 (5 bases each). The CDR3 spans 12 residues. The germline V gene encodes CDR1 LNHDA and CDR2 SQIVND (reference sequence). V was shortened by 11 bases and J by 6 bases, with 13 bases between the two germline ends.

V and J are TRBV29-1 and TRBJ2-3, with TRBD1 matching over 7 bases. Germline CDR1 reads SQVTM; CDR2 reads ANQGSEA. This CDR3 is built from 13 residues. V shed 4 bases and J 4 bases; nucleotides not matched to a gene: 5. CDR3 DNA sequence: TGCAGCGTTGGACAGGGTCGGGCAGATACGCAGTATTTT. This sequence encodes CSVGQGRADTQYF.

This chain connects TRBV6-1 to TRBJ1-2; D call uncertain. The germline V gene has CDR1 MNHNS and CDR2 SASEGT. V was shortened by 6 bases and J by 8 bases, with 16 bases between the two germline ends. CDR3 length: 13 residues. The CDR3 is CASSANGKRGYTF. CDR3 DNA sequence: TGTGCCAGCAGCGCCAACGGGAAACGCGGCTACACCTTC.

CDR3 coding DNA: TGTGCCAGCAGTTTCTTATACACCGGGGAGCTGTTTTTT. It specifies CASSFLYTGELFF. V gene TRBV6-5 combines with J gene TRBJ2-2; D not resolved. CDR1 is MNHEY and CDR2 is SVGAGI in the germline V gene. CDR3 size: 13 residues. Trimming removed 4 bases at V and 3 bases at J, with 6 bases between.

In DNA form, the CDR3 reads TGTGCCATCAGTGAGTCGGACCACTCTGGGGCCAACGTCCTGACTTTC. Its protein is CAISESDHSGANVLTF. This chain links TRBV10-3 with TRBJ2-6; no clear D gene. Germline V lookup: CDR1 ENHRY, CDR2 SYGVKD. Between the trimmed V and J ends, which lost 0 bases and 0 bases, there was a span of 6 bases. The CDR3 extends over 16 amino acids.

The gene calls are TRBV10-2 and TRBJ2-7; D remains unclear. The CDR3 is 12 amino acids. Germline CDR1 WSHSY, CDR2 SAAADI. Between the trimmed V and J ends, which lost 6 bases and 3 bases, there was a span of 9 bases. The CDR3 loop reads CASRTENYEQYF. The CDR3 nucleotides read TGCGCCAGCAGGACTGAAAACTACGAGCAGTACTTC.

This chain joins TRBV7-3 and TRBJ1-6; TRBD1 might be the D (6 bases). CDR1 SGHTA and CDR2 FQGTGA come from the germline V gene. Trimming shortened V by 2 bases and J by 9 bases, and 14 bases separated the two germline ends. The CDR3 is 15 amino acids. CDR3 in DNA: TGTGCCAGCAGCTTATCACCCGGGGGCCGTTCACCCCTCCACTTT. Translation: CASSLSPGGRSPLHF. The complete variable domain, with remaining parts taken from reference TRBV7-3 and TRBJ1-6, reads GAGVSQTPSNKVTEKGKYVELRCDPISGHTALYWYRQSLGQGPEFLIYFQGTGAADDSGLPNDRFFAVRPEGSVSTLKIQRTERGDSAVYLCASSLSPGGRSPLHFGNGTRLTVT.

This chain joins TRBV4-1 and TRBJ2-7; D possibly uses TRBD1 or TRBD2 (5 bases each). In germline, CDR1 is MGHRA, CDR2 YSYEKL. Trimming took off 2 bases at V and 1 base at J, with 12 bases between the two ends. The CDR3 has 15 residues. Here the CDR3 DNA reads TGCGCCAGCAGCCAACTTCAGGGACCTTCCTACGAGCAGTACTTC. Its protein is CASSQLQGPSYEQYF.

About this clone: An end of the junction does not agree with germline; a read error may underlie this. The J gene is TRBJ2-5, the V gene TRBV25-1; 8 bases agree with TRBD1. Germline values: CDR1 MGHDK, CDR2 SYGVNS. The CDR3 extends over 14 amino acids. CDR3 DNA sequence: TGTGCCAGCAGTGAACGGGACAGGCGGTCCCCCTCCCACTTC. Its protein product is CASSERDRRSPSHF. Using reference TRBV25-1 and TRBJ2-5 for the parts outside the CDR3, the full variable domain is EADIYQTPRYLVIGTGKKITLECSQTMGHDKMYWYQQDPGMELHLIHYSYGVNSTEKGDLSSESTVSRIRTEHFPLTLESARPSHTSQYLCASSERDRRSPSHFGPGTRLLVL.

This rearrangement joins TRBV5-4 to TRBJ2-2; 7 nucleotides align to TRBD1. The CDR3 runs 13 residues. J was trimmed by 5 bases and V by 2 bases; bases with no gene match: 0. Germline values: CDR1 SGHNT, CDR2 YYREEE (reference sequence). The CDR3 DNA reads TGTGCCAGCAGCTTACAGGGGACCGGGGAGCTGTTTTTT. Translated, it gives CASSLQGTGELFF.

This clone qualifies as medium-sized (0.01 to 0.1%). The chain has TRBV2 and TRBJ1-6; D call uncertain. Trimming left V 6 bases short and J 4 bases short, with 7 bases between. CDR3 size: 13 residues. Germline-derived CDR1 and CDR2 are SNHLY and FYNNEI. The CDR3 reads CASSPSYNSPLHF. CDR3 in DNA: TGTGCCAGCAGCCCTTCTTATAATTCACCCCTCCACTTT.

V and J are TRBV7-2 and TRBJ2-2, with 8 positions matching TRBD1. Germline V gene data show CDR1 as SGHTA and CDR2 as FQGNSA. The CDR3 is 15 residues long. V shed 5 bases, J shed 4 bases, and the junction held 6 bases outside the gene matches. CDR3 nucleotides: TGTGCCAGCAGCCTTCGGACAGGGACCACCGGGGAGCTGTTTTTT. Encoded protein: CASSLRTGTTGELFF. Full variable domain (outside the CDR3, taken from reference TRBV7-2 and TRBJ2-2): GAGVSQSPSNKVTEKGKDVELRCDPISGHTALYWYRQSLGQGLEFLIYFQGNSAPDKSGLPSDRFSAERTGGSVSTLTIQRTQQEDSAVYLCASSLRTGTTGELFFGEGSRLTVL.

The chain combines TRBV5-1 with TRBJ1-2, with 10 nucleotides matching TRBD1. The junction had 6 bases not matched to a gene; V was cut back by 3 bases and J by 4 bases. Germline V CDR1 and CDR2: SGHRS, YFSETQ. This CDR3 comprises 15 residues. The CDR3, as DNA: TGCGCCAGCAGCTACGGACAGGGGGAGATCTATGGCTACACCTTC. Translated: CASSYGQGEIYGYTF.

Remarks on this clone: At the DNA level, this CDR3 is encoded by other sequences in the same sample as well. The rearrangement joins TRBV2 to TRBJ1-1; no firm D call. The CDR3 runs to 10 residues. Trimming left V 5 bases short and J 7 bases short, with 5 bases between. Germline-derived CDR1 and CDR2 are SNHLY and FYNNEI. The CDR3 sequence: CASSLGEAFF. In DNA form, the CDR3 reads TGTGCCAGCAGTCTCGGTGAAGCTTTCTTT.

The chain joins TRBV4-3 to TRBJ2-3; TRBD2 is a possible D gene (6 bases). Germline CDR1 LGHNA, CDR2 YSLEER. The CDR3 has 16 residues. The V gene lost 4 bases and the J gene lost 2 bases, with 16 bases spanning the gap. The DNA for the CDR3 is TGCGCCAGCAGCCGGGCCCGGGGGTCTTACACAGATACGCAGTATTTT. It specifies CASSRARGSYTDTQYF.

The CDR3 here is CASSPEMNTEAFF. The CDR3 nucleotides are TGTGCCAGCTCACCGGAGATGAACACTGAAGCTTTCTTT. This sequence joins TRBV18 and TRBJ1-1, with D unclear. The V gene lost 3 bases and the J gene lost 0 bases, with 5 bases spanning the gap. Germline CDR1 is KGHSH and CDR2 is LQKENI. This CDR3 has 13 residues.